The T cell receptor beta chain described here comes from a study of T cell changes during pregnancy in multiple sclerosis. CDR3 size: 14 residues. The germline V and J ends were trimmed by 4 bases and 5 bases, with 11 bases remaining between them. The V gene's germline CDR1 is SGHTA and CDR2 FQGTGA. Produced via immunoSEQ multiplex PCR; TCRdb's table is partial and in-frame only. Found here are 93,000 or so clones, 85% to 95% of them singletons; the top ten hold around 0.84%. The sequenced sample was peripheral blood, obtained after pregnancy. This rearrangement joins TRBV7-3 to TRBJ2-2; tentatively, D is TRBD2 (5 bases). The sequence was collected from a female donor with multiple sclerosis, enrolled in a pregnancy study. The CDR3 DNA sequence: TGTGCCAGCAGCTCCCAGAGCGGAACCGGGGAGCTGTTTTTT. This gives the protein CASSSQSGTGELFF.